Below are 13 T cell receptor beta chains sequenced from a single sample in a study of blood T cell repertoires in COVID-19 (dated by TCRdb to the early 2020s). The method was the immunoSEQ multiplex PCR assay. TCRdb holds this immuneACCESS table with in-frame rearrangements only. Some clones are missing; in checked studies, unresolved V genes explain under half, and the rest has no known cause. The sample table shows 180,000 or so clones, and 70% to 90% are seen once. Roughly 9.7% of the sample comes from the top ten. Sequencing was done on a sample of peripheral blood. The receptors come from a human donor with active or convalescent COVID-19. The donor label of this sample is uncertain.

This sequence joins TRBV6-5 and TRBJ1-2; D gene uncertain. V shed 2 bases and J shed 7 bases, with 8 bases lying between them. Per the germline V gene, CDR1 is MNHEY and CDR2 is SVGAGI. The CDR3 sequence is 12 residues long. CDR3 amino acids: CASSYGGLGYTF. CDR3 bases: TGTGCCAGCAGTTACGGCGGTCTTGGCTACACCTTC.

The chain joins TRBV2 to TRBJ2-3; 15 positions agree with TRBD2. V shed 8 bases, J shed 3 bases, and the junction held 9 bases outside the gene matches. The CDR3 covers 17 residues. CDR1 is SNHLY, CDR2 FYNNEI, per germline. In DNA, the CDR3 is TGTGCCAGCTCAGTGGGACTAGCGGGAGGCGGGACAGATACGCAGTATTTT. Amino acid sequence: CASSVGLAGGGTDTQYF. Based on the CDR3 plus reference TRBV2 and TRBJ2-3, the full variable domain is EPEVTQTPSHQVTQMGQEVILRCVPISNHLYFYWYRQILGQKVEFLVSFYNNEISEKSEIFDDQFSVERPDGSNFTLKIRSTKLEDSAMYFCASSVGLAGGGTDTQYFGPGTRLTVL.

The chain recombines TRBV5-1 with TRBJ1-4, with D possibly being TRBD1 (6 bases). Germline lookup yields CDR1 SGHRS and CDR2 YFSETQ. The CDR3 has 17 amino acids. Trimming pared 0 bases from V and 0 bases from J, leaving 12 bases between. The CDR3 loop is CASSLAPTGATNEKLFF. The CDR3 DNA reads TGCGCCAGCAGCTTGGCCCCGACAGGAGCAACTAATGAAAAACTGTTTTTT. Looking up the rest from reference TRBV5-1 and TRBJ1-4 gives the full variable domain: KAGVTQTPRYLIKTRGQQVTLSCSPISGHRSVSWYQQTPGQGLQFLFEYFSETQRNKGNFPGRFSGRQFSNSRSEMNVSTLELGDSALYLCASSLAPTGATNEKLFFGSGTQLSVL.

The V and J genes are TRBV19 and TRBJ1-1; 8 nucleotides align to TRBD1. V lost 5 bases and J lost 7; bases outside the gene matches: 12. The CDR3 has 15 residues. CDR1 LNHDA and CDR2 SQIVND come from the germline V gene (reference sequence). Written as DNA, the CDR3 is TGTGCCAGTAGTCACCCCGGACAGGGTTCGGGTGAAGCTTTCTTT. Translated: CASSHPGQGSGEAFF.

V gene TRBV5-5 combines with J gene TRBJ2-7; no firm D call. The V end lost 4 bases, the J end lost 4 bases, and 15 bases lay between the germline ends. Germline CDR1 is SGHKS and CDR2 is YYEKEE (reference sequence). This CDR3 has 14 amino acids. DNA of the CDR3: TGTGCCAGCAGCCCCCCCGCGGAACCGTACGAGCAGTACTTC. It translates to CASSPPAEPYEQYF. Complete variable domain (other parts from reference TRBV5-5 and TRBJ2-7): DAGVTQSPTHLIKTRGQQVTLRCSPISGHKSVSWYQQVLGQGPQFIFQYYEKEERGRGNFPDRFSARQFPNYSSELNVNALLLGDSALYLCASSPPAEPYEQYFGPGTRLTVT.

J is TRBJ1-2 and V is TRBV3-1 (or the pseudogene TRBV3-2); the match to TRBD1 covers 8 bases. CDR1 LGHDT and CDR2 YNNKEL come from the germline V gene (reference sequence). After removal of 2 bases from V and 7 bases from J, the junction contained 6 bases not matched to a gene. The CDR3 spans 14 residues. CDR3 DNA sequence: TGTGCCAGCAGCCAAAAGCGTACAGGGGGTGGCTACACCTTC. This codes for CASSQKRTGGGYTF.

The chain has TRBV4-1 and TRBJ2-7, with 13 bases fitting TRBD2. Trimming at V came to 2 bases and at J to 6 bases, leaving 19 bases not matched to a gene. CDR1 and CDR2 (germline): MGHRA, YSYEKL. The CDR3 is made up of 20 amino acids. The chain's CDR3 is CASSQLQLRTSGGKPGEQYF. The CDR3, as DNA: TGCGCCAGCAGCCAACTCCAGCTAAGGACTAGCGGGGGCAAACCGGGCGAGCAGTACTTC.

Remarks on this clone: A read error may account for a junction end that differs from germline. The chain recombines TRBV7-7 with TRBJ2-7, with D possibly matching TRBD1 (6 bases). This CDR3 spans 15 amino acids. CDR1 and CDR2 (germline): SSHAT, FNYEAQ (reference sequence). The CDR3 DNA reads TGTGCTAGCAGCTTAAGACACCAGGGGCCCTACGAGCAGTACTTC. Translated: CASSLRHQGPYEQYF.

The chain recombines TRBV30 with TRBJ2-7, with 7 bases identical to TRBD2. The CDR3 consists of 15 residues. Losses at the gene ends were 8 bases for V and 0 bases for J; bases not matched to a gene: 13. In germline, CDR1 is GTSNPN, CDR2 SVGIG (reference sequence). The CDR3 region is CAADRRTSPSYEQYF. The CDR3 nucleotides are TGTGCCGCGGACCGTCGGACTAGTCCCTCCTACGAGCAGTACTTC.

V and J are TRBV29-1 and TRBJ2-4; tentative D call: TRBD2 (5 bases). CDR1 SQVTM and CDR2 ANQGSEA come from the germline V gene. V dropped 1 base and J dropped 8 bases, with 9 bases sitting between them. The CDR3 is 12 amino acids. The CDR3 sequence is CSVEGGEDIQYF. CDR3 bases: TGCAGCGTTGAAGGGGGAGAGGACATTCAGTACTTC.

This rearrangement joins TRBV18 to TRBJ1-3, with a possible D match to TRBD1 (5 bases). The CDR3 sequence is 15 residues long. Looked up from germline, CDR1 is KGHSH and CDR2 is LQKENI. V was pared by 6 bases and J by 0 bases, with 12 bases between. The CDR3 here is CASSTGGGSGNTIYF. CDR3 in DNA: TGTGCCAGCTCCACCGGCGGGGGCTCTGGAAACACCATATATTTT.

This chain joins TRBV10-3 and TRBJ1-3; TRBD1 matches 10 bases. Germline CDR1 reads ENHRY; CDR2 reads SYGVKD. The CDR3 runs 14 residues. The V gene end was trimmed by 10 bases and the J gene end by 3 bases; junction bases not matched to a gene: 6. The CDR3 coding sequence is TGTGCCACCCGACAGGGGGCGGATGGAAACACCATATATTTT. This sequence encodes CATRQGADGNTIYF.

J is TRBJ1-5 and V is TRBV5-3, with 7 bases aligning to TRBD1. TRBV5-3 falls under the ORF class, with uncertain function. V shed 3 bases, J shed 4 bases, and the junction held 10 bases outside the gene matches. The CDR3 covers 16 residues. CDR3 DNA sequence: TGTGCCAGAAGCTCTTACAAGGGACAGCCTAATCAGCCCCAGCATTTT. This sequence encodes CARSSYKGQPNQPQHF.